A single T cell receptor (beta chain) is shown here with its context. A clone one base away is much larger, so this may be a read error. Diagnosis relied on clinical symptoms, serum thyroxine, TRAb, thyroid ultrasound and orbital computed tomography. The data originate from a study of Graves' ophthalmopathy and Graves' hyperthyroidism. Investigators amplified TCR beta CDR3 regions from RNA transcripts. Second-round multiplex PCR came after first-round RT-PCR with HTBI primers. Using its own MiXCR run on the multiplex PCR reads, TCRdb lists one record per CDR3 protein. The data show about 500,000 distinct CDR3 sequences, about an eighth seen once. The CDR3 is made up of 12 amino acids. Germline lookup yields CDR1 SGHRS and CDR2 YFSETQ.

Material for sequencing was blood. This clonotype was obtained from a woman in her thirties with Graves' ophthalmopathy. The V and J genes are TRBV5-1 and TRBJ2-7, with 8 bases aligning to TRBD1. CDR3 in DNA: TGCGCCAGCAGCACGACAGGGGTCGAGCAGTGCTTC. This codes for CASSTTGVEQCF. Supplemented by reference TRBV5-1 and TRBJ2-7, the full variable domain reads KAGVTQTPRYLIKTRGQQVTLSCSPISGHRSVSWYQQTPGQGLQFLFEYFSETQRNKGNFPGRFSGRQFSNSRSEMNVSTLELGDSALYLCASSTTGVEQCFGPGTRLTVT.